Detailed here is one T cell receptor beta chain. Its antigen is unknown. Other DNA sequences from this sample encode an identical CDR3 as well. The repertoire was sequenced with immunoSEQ multiplex PCR; TCRdb's copy has only in-frame clones and lacks some. The sample shows around 2.1 million clones, almost 96% of them seen only once. The data stem from a study of shared clonotypes between healthy human individuals. V shed 5 bases and J shed 5 bases, with 9 bases lying between them. Germline CDR1 MNHEY, CDR2 SVGAGI. This CDR3 is built from 12 residues. Whole-study findings and limits: Genetic and exposure-history diversity was limited by the few donors.

The chain links TRBV6-5 to TRBJ1-2, with TRBD1 as a possible D gene (5 bases). Sequenced sample: naive CD4+ T cells sorted from blood. Subset in this sample: CD45RA+ positively selected. The receptor comes from a man aged 18-30 years in good health. The CDR3 is CASSPGTYGYTF. DNA for the CDR3: TGTGCCAGCAGTCCCGGGACTTATGGCTACACCTTC.